The entry that follows covers one T cell receptor (beta chain) sequence. This record belongs to a study of blood T cell repertoires in COVID-19. About the study: Spain, Italy and the United States supplied samples that represented acute and convalescent COVID-19. From T cells, B-cell-depleted T cells, or PBMCs came the material, which was cDNA or gDNA.

Seattle patients were enrolled while actively infected and followed longitudinally. This CDR3 is built from 14 residues. Germline lookup yields CDR1 SGHVS and CDR2 FQNEAQ. Trimming cost V 5 bases and J 3 bases, with 12 bases left between them. Per the study methods: Estimation of nucleated cell counts relied on the amplification of reference gene primers. Assay used: immunoSEQ multiplex PCR; TCRdb lists only in-frame clones, some missing. The V and J calls and clone size are taken from that table; D and trimming were inferred from the DNA. The data contain about 170,000 clones, approximately 86% of them singletons.

The chain uses TRBV7-8 and TRBJ2-3; D call uncertain. The specimen sequenced was peripheral blood. The clonotype was recovered from a man at least 80 years old with COVID-19, enrolled during active disease. The CDR3, as DNA: TGTGCCAGCAGCCCAGGTGGTTGGACAGATACGCAGTATTTT. Translation gives CASSPGGWTDTQYF.